This T cell receptor beta chain was sequenced for a study of blood T cell repertoires in COVID-19. Sequenced by immunoSEQ multiplex PCR; TCRdb stores in-frame clones only, minus some. The sample shows about 260,000 clones, 86% of them seen only once. Trimming stripped 1 base from V and 3 bases from J, with 5 bases between. This CDR3 contains 13 residues. Germline CDR1 MGHDK, CDR2 SYGVNS. Living in 24 US areas, the participants were between about 18 and 100 years of age. V and J are TRBV25-1 and TRBJ2-3; tentative D call: TRBD2 (5 bases). Sequencing was carried out using PBMCs or T cells enriched from blood (not recorded which). The TCR comes from a woman aged 45-60 years who had recovered from COVID-19. DNA for the CDR3: TGTGCCAGCAGTGAATGGGAGACAGATACGCAGTATTTT. It yields the protein CASSEWETDTQYF. The whole variable domain, filled in from reference TRBV25-1 and TRBJ2-3, reads EADIYQTPRYLVIGTGKKITLECSQTMGHDKMYWYQQDPGMELHLIHYSYGVNSTEKGDLSSESTVSRIRTEHFPLTLESARPSHTSQYLCASSEWETDTQYFGPGTRLTVL.